Presented here are 12 T cell receptor beta chains from one specimen sequenced in a study of T cell changes during pregnancy in multiple sclerosis. The protocol was immunoSEQ multiplex PCR, while the TCRdb copy is restricted to in-frame clones and leaves out a portion. The sample has tens of thousands of clones; around 88% are singletons. The sequencing used CD4+ T cells from peripheral blood mononuclear cells, collected in the first trimester of pregnancy. Receptor source: a female donor in good health, enrolled as a control in a pregnancy study.

The chain has TRBV19 and TRBJ2-2; TRBD2 matches at 9 bases. Trimming at V came to 3 bases and at J to 6 bases, leaving 8 bases not matched to a gene. In germline, CDR1 is LNHDA, CDR2 SQIVND (reference sequence). CDR3 length: 16 amino acids. The chain's CDR3 is CASSIRAGGPSGELFF. DNA of the CDR3: TGTGCCAGTAGTATTAGGGCGGGGGGGCCGTCCGGGGAGCTGTTTTTT.

V is TRBV10-3 and J is TRBJ2-7; TRBD1 is a possible D gene (5 bases). V was cut by 6 bases and J by 7 bases, with 10 bases left in between. Germline V gene lookup returns CDR1 ENHRY and CDR2 SYGVKD. This CDR3 has 11 residues. CDR3 region: CAIRDDREQYF. The CDR3 nucleotides are TGTGCCATCAGGGACGACAGAGAGCAGTACTTC.

The chain recombines TRBV5-1 with TRBJ1-5; 8 bases match TRBD1. Germline V lookup: CDR1 SGHRS, CDR2 YFSETQ. This CDR3 has 14 residues. J was trimmed by 3 bases and V by 4 bases; bases with no gene match: 3. This CDR3 reads CASSPGQANQPQHF. The CDR3 DNA follows: TGCGCCAGCAGCCCGGGACAGGCCAATCAGCCCCAGCATTTT.

The chain combines TRBV6-5 with TRBJ2-7, with a weak D call TRBD2 (5 bases). Trimming shortened V by 5 bases and J by 6 bases, and 20 bases separated the two germline ends. The CDR3 covers 15 residues. CDR1 is MNHEY and CDR2 is SVGAGI in the germline V gene. The CDR3 nucleotides are TGTGCCAGCAGTGGGAGTTTCCCCTTTAAGGGCGAGCAGTACTTC. Protein sequence: CASSGSFPFKGEQYF.

The chain recombines TRBV27 with TRBJ2-3; maybe TRBD2 (5 bases). In germline, CDR1 is MNHEY, CDR2 SMNVEV (reference sequence). The CDR3 runs to 15 residues. Trimming cost V 5 bases and J 8 bases, with 20 bases left between them. Here the CDR3 reads CASSAGPSAARTQYF. In nucleotides, the CDR3 is TGTGCCAGCAGTGCCGGGCCGTCAGCGGCCCGTACGCAGTATTTT.

The chain recombines TRBV18 with TRBJ2-7; 11 nucleotides line up with TRBD1. CDR1 and CDR2 from the germline V gene are KGHSH and LQKENI. This CDR3 spans 16 amino acids. V shed 4 bases, J shed 6 bases, and the junction held 11 bases outside the gene matches. CDR3 nucleotides: TGTGCCAGCTCACTCCATCCCGGAGGGACAGGGGGCGAGCAGTACTTC. This translates into CASSLHPGGTGGEQYF.

The genes are TRBV4-1 and TRBJ1-1, with TRBD1 matching over 8 bases. This CDR3 contains 11 residues. Trimming cost V 4 bases and J 10 bases; bases outside gene matches: 2. Germline CDR1 is MGHRA and CDR2 is YSYEKL. CDR3 protein: CASSRGTGAFF. For the CDR3, the DNA is TGCGCCAGCAGCCGTGGGACAGGAGCTTTCTTT.

The V gene is TRBV19, the J gene TRBJ2-3, with TRBD1 identical over 8 bases. Looked up from germline, CDR1 is LNHDA and CDR2 is SQIVND (reference sequence). V was clipped by 5 bases and J by 1 base; unmatched bases: 2. The CDR3 sequence is 14 residues long. The CDR3 sequence: CASSLTGGTDTQYF. The DNA of the CDR3 is TGTGCCAGTAGTCTGACAGGGGGCACAGATACGCAGTATTTT.

The chain carries TRBV11-2 and TRBJ2-7, with TRBD1 as a possible D gene (6 bases). Germline V gene data show CDR1 as SGHAT and CDR2 as FQNNGV. V lost 3 bases and J lost 6, with 24 bases in between. The CDR3 is 17 amino acids. This CDR3 is CASSLAGVVRVLGEQYF. The DNA of the CDR3 is TGTGCCAGCAGCTTGGCAGGGGTTGTTCGGGTTCTCGGCGAGCAGTACTTC.

The chain carries TRBV4-1 and TRBJ2-1; 7 positions agree with TRBD2. The CDR3 totals 16 residues. Trimming removed 0 bases from V and 4 bases from J; junction bases left unmatched: 6. Germline V gene lookup returns CDR1 MGHRA and CDR2 YSYEKL. CDR3 nucleotides: TGCGCCAGCAGCCAAGATTCAAGCGGGGAATACAATGAGCAGTTCTTC. Translation: CASSQDSSGEYNEQFF.

The rearrangement joins TRBV7-9 to TRBJ2-7; D gene uncertain. There are 11 residues in the CDR3. Germline V gene sequence: CDR1 SEHNR, CDR2 FQNEAQ (reference sequence). Trimming took 5 bases from V and 3 from J, leaving 5 bases between them. The CDR3 DNA follows: TGTGCCAGCAGCCCCGGCTACGAGCAGTACTTC. Translation gives CASSPGYEQYF.

This sequence joins TRBV10-2 and TRBJ2-1, with TRBD1 identical over 10 bases. The CDR3 has 15 residues. The V and J ends lost 6 bases and 1 base, in that order; junction bases with no gene match: 3. CDR1 WSHSY and CDR2 SAAADI come from the germline V gene. The CDR3 bases are TGCGCCAGCAGGCAGGGACAGGGGTCCTACAATGAGCAGTTCTTC. It encodes CASRQGQGSYNEQFF.